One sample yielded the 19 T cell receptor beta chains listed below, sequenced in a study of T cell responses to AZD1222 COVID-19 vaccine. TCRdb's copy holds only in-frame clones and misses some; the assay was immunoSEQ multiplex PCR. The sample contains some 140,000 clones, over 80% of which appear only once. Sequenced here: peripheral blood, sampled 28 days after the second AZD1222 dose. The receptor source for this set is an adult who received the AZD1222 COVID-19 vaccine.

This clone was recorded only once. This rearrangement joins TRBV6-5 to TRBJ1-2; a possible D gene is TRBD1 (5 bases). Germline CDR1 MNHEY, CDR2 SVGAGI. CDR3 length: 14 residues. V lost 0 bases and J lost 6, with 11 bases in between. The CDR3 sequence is CASSYSITGDGYTF. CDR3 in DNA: TGTGCCAGCAGTTACTCGATTACAGGAGATGGCTACACCTTC.

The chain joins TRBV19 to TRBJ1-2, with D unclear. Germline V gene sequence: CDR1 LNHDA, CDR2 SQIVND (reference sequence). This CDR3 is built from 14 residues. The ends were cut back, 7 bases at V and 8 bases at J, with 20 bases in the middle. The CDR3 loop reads CASTPAFQTSGYTF. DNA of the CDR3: TGTGCCAGTACCCCAGCCTTTCAGACTTCGGGCTACACCTTC.

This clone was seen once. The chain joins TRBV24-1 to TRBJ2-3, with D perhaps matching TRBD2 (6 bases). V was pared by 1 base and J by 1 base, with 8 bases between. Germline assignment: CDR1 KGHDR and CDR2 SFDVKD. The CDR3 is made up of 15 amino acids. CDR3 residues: CATSDFGGGTDTQYF. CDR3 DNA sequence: TGTGCCACCAGTGATTTCGGAGGGGGCACAGATACGCAGTATTTT.

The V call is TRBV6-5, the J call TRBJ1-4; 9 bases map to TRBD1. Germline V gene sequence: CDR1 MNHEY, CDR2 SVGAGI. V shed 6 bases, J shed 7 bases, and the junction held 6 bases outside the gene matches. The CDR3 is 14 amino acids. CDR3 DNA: TGTGCCAGCAGGCGACAGGGGGGGGGTGAAAAACTGTTTTTT. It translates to CASRRQGGGEKLFF.

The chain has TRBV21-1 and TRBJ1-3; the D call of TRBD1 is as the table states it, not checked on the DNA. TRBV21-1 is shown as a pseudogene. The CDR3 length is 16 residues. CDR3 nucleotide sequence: TGTGCCAGCAGCAAAGCCACACAGGGTTTTGAGGGCACCATATATTTT. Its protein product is CASSKATQGFEGTIYF.

DNA of the CDR3: TGTGCCAGCAGCTTGGGGTGGGACACTGAAGCTTTCTTT. Amino acid sequence: CASSLGWDTEAFF. V and J are TRBV5-6 and TRBJ1-1; D remains unclear. The V gene lost 0 bases and the J gene lost 3 bases, with 6 bases spanning the gap. CDR3 length: 13 residues. The V gene's germline CDR1 is SGHDT and CDR2 YYEEEE.

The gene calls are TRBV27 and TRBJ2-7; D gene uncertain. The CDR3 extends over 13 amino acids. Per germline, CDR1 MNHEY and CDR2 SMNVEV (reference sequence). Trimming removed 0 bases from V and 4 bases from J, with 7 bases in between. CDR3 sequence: CASSLSADYEQYF. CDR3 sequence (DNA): TGTGCCAGCAGTTTATCGGCAGATTACGAGCAGTACTTC.

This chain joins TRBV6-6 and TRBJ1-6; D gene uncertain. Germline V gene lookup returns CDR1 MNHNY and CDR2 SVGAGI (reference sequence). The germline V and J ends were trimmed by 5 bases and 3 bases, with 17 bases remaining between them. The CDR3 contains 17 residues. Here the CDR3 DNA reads TGTGCCAGCAGTCGGAAAGGACCGCCACTCTATAATTCACCCCTCCACTTT. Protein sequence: CASSRKGPPLYNSPLHF.

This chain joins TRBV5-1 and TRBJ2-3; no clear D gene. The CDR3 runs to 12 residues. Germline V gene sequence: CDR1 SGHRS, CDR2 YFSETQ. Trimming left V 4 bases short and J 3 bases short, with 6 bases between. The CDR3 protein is CASSPSTDTQYF. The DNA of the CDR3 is TGCGCCAGCAGCCCCTCGACAGATACGCAGTATTTT.

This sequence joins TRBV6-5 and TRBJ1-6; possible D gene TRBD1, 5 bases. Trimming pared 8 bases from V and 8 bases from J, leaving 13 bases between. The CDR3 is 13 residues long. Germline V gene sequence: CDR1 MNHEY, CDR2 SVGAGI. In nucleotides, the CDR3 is TGTGCCAGCTACCAGGGTAGGCATTCACCCCTCCACTTT. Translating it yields CASYQGRHSPLHF.

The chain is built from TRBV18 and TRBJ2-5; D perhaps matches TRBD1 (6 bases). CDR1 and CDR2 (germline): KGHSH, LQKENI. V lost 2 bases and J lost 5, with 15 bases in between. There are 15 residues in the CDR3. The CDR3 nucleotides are TGTGCCAGCTCACCAGTTTTCAGGGGCGGGGAGACCCAGTACTTC. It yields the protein CASSPVFRGGETQYF.

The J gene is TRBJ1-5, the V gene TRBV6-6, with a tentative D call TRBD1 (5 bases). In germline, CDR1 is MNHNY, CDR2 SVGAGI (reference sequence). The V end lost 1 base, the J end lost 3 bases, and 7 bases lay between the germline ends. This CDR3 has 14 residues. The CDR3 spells CASSYFGANQPQHF. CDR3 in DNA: TGTGCCAGCAGTTACTTTGGGGCCAATCAGCCCCAGCATTTT.

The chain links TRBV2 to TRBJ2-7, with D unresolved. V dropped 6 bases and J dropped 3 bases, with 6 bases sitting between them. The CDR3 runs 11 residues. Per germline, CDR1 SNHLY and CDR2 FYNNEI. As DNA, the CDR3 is TGTGCCAGCAGCCCCGTCTACGAGCAGTACTTC. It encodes CASSPVYEQYF. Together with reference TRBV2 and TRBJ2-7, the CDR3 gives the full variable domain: EPEVTQTPSHQVTQMGQEVILRCVPISNHLYFYWYRQILGQKVEFLVSFYNNEISEKSEIFDDQFSVERPDGSNFTLKIRSTKLEDSAMYFCASSPVYEQYFGPGTRLTVT.

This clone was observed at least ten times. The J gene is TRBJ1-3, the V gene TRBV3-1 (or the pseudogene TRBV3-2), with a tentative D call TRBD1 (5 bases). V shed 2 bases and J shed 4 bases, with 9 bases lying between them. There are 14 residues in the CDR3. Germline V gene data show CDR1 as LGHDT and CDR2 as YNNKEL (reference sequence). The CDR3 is CASSQSGSGNTIYF. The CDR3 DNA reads TGTGCCAGCAGCCAATCAGGGTCAGGAAACACCATATATTTT.

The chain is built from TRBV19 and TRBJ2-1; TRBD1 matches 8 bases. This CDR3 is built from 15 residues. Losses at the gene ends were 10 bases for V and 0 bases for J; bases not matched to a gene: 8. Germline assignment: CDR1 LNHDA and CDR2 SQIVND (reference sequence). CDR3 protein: CATATGAGSYNEQFF. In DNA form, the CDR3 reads TGTGCCACCGCGACAGGGGCTGGCTCCTACAATGAGCAGTTCTTC.

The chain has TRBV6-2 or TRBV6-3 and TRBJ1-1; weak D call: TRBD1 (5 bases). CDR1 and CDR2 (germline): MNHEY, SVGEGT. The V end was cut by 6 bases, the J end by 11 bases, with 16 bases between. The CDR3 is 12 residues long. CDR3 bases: TGTGCCAGCAGCTCCGGGGCCATCGGGGCTTTCTTT. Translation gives CASSSGAIGAFF.

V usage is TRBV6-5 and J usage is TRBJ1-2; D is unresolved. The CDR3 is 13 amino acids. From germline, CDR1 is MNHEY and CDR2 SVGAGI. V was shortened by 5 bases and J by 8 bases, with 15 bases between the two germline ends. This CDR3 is CASSPLAQGGYTF. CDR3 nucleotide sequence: TGTGCCAGCAGTCCACTTGCCCAAGGGGGCTACACCTTC.

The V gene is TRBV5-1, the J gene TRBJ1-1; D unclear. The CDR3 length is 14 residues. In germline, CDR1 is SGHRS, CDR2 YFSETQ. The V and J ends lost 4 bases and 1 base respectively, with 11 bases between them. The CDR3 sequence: CASSPFLGNTEAFF. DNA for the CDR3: TGCGCCAGCAGCCCCTTCCTCGGGAACACTGAAGCTTTCTTT.

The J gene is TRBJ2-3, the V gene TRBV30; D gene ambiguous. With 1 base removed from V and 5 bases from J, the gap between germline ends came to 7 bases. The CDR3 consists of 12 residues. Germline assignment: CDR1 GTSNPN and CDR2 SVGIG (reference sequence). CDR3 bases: TGTGCCTGGAGTGGTACAATAGATACGCAGTATTTT. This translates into CAWSGTIDTQYF.